A selection of T cell receptor beta chains follows, all from one sample in a study of T cells in Graves' hyperthyroidism and ophthalmopathy. TCRdb reprocessed the multiplex PCR reads with MiXCR, giving one entry per CDR3 protein. The table has around 350,000 distinct CDR3 sequences, about 18% seen once. The material sequenced was blood. The receptors were sampled from a woman aged 18-29 years with Graves' hyperthyroidism. CDR3s include the opening cysteine and the closing phenylalanine or tryptophan. D genes are given only for firm matches. Expanded clones get a size class; other rows say once, few or many, or leave the size out.

cdr3_nt	cdr3_aa	v_call	j_call	d_call	clone_size
TGTGCCAGCAGTGAATATTTAACCTCGACCGAGACCCAGTACTTC	CASSEYLTSTETQYF	TRBV25-1	TRBJ2-5	.	.
TGTGCCAGCTCACCAACACAGGGGGTAGAGACCCAGTACTTC	CASSPTQGVETQYF	TRBV18	TRBJ2-5	TRBD1	many
TGCAGTGCTAGAGGCGGCGCGGGCAGGGGCCCCTACGAGCAGTACTTC	CSARGGAGRGPYEQYF	TRBV20-1	TRBJ2-7	.	few
TGTGCCAGCAGCTTTACAGCGAATCAGCCCCAGCATTTT	CASSFTANQPQHF	TRBV7-8	TRBJ1-5	.	medium-sized
TGCAGTGCAAGGGGGGCGCGGGATCAGCCCCAGCATTTT	CSARGARDQPQHF	TRBV20-1	TRBJ1-5	.	many
TGTGCCAGCAGTGAGGCTAGCGGGGGGGGTACAGATACGCAGTATTTT	CASSEASGGGTDTQYF	TRBV6-1	TRBJ2-3	TRBD2	many
TGTGCCATCAGTAGGGACTACACCGAGACCCAGTACTTC	CAISRDYTETQYF	TRBV10-3	TRBJ2-5	TRBD2	many
TGTGCCAGCAGCGGGGGGGGGCGTATACAAGAGACCCAGTACTTC	CASSGGGRIQETQYF	TRBV11-2	TRBJ2-5	.	many
TGTGCCAGCAGTGAAGAGTACAGGGTGGCAAACTATGGCTACACCTTC	CASSEEYRVANYGYTF	TRBV6-1	TRBJ1-2	.	many
TGTGCCAGCAGTTCCCCCGGACAGGAGTGGGAAGCTTTCTTT	CASSSPGQEWEAFF	TRBV27	TRBJ1-1	TRBD1	many
TGCGCCAGCAGCCTGAGTCTTCGGGACGGTTATGGCTACACCTTC	CASSLSLRDGYGYTF	TRBV5-1	TRBJ1-2	.	many
TGTGCCACGGGGGGTCTCGGCACAGATACGCAGTATTTT	CATGGLGTDTQYF	TRBV24-1	TRBJ2-3	.	many
TGTGCCAGCAGTTTACATCTTAGGGAGCCCCAGCATTTT	CASSLHLREPQHF	TRBV28	TRBJ1-5	.	many
TGTGCCAGCAGCTGGGCCGTGTTAGCTAACTATGGCTACACCTTC	CASSWAVLANYGYTF	TRBV5-6	TRBJ1-2	.	many
TGTGCCAGCAGCCCTAACAGGGGGCTCTCCTACGAGCAGTACTTC	CASSPNRGLSYEQYF	TRBV3-1	TRBJ2-7	TRBD1	many
TGCAGCGGCGGACGAGACCAAGAGACCCAGTACTTC	CSGGRDQETQYF	TRBV29-1	TRBJ2-5	.	many
TGTGCCAGTTTTAAAACAGGCCTCAGGGGCTACACCTTC	CASFKTGLRGYTF	TRBV2	TRBJ1-2	.	.
TGTGCCAGCAATCAGCGGGGGATTTTGAAGACCCAGTACTTC	CASNQRGILKTQYF	TRBV12-3/TRBV12-4	TRBJ2-5	TRBD2	many
TGTGCCAGCAGCGTAGATTCAGAAGGGGAGCTGTTTTTT	CASSVDSEGELFF	TRBV9	TRBJ2-2	.	few
TGTGCCAGCAGCTTAGGACAGGGCGTGGGTTACGAGCAGTACTTC	CASSLGQGVGYEQYF	TRBV9	TRBJ2-7	TRBD1	many
TGCAGTGCTAGAGACCCTAGAGGGGACGACTCCTACGAGCAGTACTTC	CSARDPRGDDSYEQYF	TRBV20-1	TRBJ2-7	.	many
TGTGCCAGCAGTTATGCCCACAGCCCCGGGGAGAACACTGAAGCTTTCTTT	CASSYAHSPGENTEAFF	TRBV6-5	TRBJ1-1	.	many
TGTGCCAGCAGTTACGGGGGGACAGGGGGCACTGAAGCTTTCTTT	CASSYGGTGGTEAFF	TRBV6-5	TRBJ1-1	TRBD1	many
TGTGCCACCAGCAGAGATAGGGGCAATCAGCCCCAGCATTTT	CATSRDRGNQPQHF	TRBV15	TRBJ1-5	.	few